This T cell receptor beta chain was captured in a study of CD8 T cells in Susac syndrome. Notes on the study in general: A relatively small number of individuals underwent TCR sequencing and HLA analysis.

The T cells that were sequenced for TCR beta were CD8+ and CD4+ cells from blood. Negative isolation yielded the CD8+ and CD4+ T cells, while FACS enriched the TEMRA cells. Random-hexamer reverse transcription was applied to roughly 0.5 to 1 ug RNA. Amplification of the TCR beta CDR3 was carried out by immunoSEQ multiplex PCR, which spanned a total of 54 Vbeta and 13 Jbeta segments. TCRdb redid the calling of the immunoSEQ multiplex PCR reads with MiXCR, one entry per CDR3 protein. Of over 140,000 distinct CDR3 sequences in the sample, 85% to 95% were seen once. Per germline, CDR1 SGHRS and CDR2 YFSETQ. The V end lost 4 bases, the J end lost 0 bases, and 12 bases lay between the germline ends. The CDR3 covers 15 residues. To note about this clonotype: The antigen is undetermined.

V is TRBV5-1 and J is TRBJ2-3; D is tentatively TRBD1 or TRBD2 (5 bases each). Sequencing was done on a sample of CD4+ T cells from PBMCs. This clonotype was obtained from a human donor with Susac syndrome. This chain's CDR3 is CASSPGRPSTDTQYF. The DNA for the CDR3 is TGCGCCAGCAGCCCGGGACGGCCAAGCACAGATACGCAGTATTTT.